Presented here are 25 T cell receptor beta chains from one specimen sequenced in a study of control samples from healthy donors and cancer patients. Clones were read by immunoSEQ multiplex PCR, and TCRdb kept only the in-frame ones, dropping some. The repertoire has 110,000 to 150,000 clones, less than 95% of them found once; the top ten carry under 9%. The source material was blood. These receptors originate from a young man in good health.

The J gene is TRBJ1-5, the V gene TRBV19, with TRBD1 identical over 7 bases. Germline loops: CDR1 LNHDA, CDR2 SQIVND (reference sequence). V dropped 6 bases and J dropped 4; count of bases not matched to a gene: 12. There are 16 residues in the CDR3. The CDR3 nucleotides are TGTGCCAGTAGGACACTCCGACAGGGTTTTAATCAGCCCCAGCATTTT. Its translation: CASRTLRQGFNQPQHF.

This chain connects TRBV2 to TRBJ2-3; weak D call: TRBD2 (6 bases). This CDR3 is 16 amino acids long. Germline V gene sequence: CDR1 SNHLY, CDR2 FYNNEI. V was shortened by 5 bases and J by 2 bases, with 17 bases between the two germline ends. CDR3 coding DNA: TGTGCCAGCAGTCGGGACTCATTGATTTTCACAGATACGCAGTATTTT. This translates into CASSRDSLIFTDTQYF.

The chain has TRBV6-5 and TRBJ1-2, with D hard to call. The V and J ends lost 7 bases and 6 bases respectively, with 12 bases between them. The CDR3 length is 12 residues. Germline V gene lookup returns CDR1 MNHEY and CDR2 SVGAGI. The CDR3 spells CASKDINDGYTF. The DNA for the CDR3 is TGTGCCAGCAAAGACATAAACGATGGCTACACCTTC.

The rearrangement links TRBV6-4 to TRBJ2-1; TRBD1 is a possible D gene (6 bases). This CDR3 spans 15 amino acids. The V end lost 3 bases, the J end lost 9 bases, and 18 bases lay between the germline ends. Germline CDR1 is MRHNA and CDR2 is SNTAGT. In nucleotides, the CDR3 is TGTGCCAGCAGTGAGATGTCAGGGGAGTGGGCTGAGCAGTTCTTC. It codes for CASSEMSGEWAEQFF.

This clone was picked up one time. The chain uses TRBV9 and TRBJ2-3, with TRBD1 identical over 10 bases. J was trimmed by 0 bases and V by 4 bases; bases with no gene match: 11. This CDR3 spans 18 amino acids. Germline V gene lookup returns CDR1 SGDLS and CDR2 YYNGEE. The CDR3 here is CASSPRQGAIPSTDTQYF. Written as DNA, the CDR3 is TGTGCCAGCAGCCCTAGACAGGGGGCGATCCCTAGCACAGATACGCAGTATTTT.

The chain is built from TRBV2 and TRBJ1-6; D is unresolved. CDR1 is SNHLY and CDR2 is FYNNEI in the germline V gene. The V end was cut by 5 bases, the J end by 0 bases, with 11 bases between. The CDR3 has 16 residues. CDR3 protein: CASSSELSSYNSPLHF. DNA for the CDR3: TGTGCCAGCAGTTCCGAGCTGAGCTCCTATAATTCACCCCTCCACTTT.

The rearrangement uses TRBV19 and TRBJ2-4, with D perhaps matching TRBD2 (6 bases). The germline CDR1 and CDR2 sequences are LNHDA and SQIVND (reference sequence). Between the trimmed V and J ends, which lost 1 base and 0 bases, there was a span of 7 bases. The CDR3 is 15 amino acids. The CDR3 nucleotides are TGTGCCAGTAGTATAGCGGGACTAGCCAAAAACATTCAGTACTTC. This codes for CASSIAGLAKNIQYF.

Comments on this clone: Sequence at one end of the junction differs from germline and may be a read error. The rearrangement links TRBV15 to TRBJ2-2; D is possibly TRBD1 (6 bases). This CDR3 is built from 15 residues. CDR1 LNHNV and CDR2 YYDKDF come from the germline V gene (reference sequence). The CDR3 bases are TGTGTCACCAACCGAGAGGGACACAGCACCGGGGAGCTGTTTTTT. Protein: CVTNREGHSTGELFF.

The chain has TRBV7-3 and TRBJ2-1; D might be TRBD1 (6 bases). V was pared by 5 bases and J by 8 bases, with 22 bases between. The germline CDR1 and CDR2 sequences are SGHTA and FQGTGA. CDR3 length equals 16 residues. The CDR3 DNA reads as TGTGCCAGCAGCCTGTCCGGGACAAAGAGCAGCGATGAGCAGTTCTTC. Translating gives CASSLSGTKSSDEQFF.

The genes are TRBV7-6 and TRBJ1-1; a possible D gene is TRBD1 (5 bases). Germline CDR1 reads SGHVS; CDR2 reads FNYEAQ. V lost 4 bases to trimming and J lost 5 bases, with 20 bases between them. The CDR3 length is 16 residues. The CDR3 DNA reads TGTGCCAGCAGCTCAGCCGGGTTTGTGGGGGGGACTGAAGCTTTCTTT. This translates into CASSSAGFVGGTEAFF.

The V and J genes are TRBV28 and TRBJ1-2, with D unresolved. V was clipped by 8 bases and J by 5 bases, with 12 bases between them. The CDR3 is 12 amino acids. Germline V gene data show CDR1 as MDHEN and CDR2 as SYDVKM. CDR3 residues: CASSSVSYGYTF. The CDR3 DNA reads TGTGCCAGCTCCTCAGTCTCTTATGGCTACACCTTC.

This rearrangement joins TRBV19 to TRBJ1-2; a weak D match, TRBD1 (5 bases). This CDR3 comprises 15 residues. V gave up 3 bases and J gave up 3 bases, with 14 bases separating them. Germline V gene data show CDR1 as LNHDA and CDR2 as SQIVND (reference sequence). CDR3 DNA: TGTGCCAGTAGTATCTTATATGGAGGGGACTATGGCTACACCTTC. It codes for CASSILYGGDYGYTF.

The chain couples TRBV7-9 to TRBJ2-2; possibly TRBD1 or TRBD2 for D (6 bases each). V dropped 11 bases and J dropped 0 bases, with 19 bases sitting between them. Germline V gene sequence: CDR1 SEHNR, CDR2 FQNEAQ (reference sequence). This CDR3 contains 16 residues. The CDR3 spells CAGGGAGQANTGELFF. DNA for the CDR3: TGTGCCGGCGGCGGGGCGGGACAAGCGAACACCGGGGAGCTGTTTTTT.

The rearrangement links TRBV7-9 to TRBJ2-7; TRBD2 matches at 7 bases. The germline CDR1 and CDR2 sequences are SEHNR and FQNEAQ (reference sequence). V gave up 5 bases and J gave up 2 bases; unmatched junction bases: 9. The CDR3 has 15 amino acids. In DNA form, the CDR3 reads TGTGCCAGCAGCCCCTGGGGGGGAGGGACCTACGAGCAGTACTTC. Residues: CASSPWGGGTYEQYF.

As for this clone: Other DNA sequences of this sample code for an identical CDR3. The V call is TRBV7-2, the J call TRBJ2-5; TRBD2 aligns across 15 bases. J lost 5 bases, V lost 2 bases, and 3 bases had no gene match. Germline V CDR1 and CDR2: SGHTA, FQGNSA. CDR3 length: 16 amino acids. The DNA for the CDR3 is TGTGCCAGCAGCTTAAGGACTAGCGGGGGGGCCGAGACCCAGTACTTC. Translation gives CASSLRTSGGAETQYF.

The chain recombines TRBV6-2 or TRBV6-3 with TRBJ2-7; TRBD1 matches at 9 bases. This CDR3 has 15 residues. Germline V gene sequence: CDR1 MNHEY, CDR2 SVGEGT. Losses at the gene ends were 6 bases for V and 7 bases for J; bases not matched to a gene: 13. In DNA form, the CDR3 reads TGTGCCAGCAGCCTCCTGGACAGGGGATCGGGGGAGCAGTACTTC. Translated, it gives CASSLLDRGSGEQYF.

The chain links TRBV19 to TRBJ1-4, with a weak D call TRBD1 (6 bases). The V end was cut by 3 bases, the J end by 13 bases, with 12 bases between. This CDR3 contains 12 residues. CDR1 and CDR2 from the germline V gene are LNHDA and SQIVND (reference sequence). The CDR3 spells CASSMAGEGLFF. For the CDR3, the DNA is TGTGCCAGTAGTATGGCAGGGGAGGGACTGTTTTTT.

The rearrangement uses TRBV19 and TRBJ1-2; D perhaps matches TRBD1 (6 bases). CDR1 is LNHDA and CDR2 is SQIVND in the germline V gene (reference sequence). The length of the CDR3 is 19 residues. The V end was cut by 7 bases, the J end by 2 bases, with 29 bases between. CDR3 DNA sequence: TGTGCCAGTAAGCGGGGCCATAGTGCGGCAGGCGGGACAAACTATGGCTACACCTTC. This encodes CASKRGHSAAGGTNYGYTF.

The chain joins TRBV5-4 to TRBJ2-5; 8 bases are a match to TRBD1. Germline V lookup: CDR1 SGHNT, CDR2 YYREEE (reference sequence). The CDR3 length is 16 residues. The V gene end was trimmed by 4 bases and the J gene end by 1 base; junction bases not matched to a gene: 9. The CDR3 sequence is CASSPAPGQGQETQYF. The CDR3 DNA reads TGTGCCAGCAGCCCAGCCCCCGGACAGGGCCAAGAGACCCAGTACTTC.

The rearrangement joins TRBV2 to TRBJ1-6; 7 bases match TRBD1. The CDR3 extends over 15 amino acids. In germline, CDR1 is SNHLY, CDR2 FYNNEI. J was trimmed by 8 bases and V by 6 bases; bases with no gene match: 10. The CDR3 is CASSATGREDSPLHF. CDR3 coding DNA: TGTGCCAGCAGCGCGACAGGGAGGGAAGATTCACCCCTCCACTTT.

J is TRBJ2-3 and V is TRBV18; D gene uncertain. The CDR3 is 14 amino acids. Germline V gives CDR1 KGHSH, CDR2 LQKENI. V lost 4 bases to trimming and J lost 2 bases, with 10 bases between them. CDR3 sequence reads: CASSRVLVTDTQYF. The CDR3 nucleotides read TGTGCCAGCTCACGAGTCCTAGTCACAGATACGCAGTATTTT.

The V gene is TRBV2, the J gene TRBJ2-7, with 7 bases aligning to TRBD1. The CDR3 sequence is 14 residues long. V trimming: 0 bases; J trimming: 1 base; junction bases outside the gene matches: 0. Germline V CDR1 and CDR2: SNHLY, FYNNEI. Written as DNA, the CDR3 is TGTGCCAGCAGTGAAGCGGGACAGTCCTACGAGCAGTACTTC. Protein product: CASSEAGQSYEQYF.

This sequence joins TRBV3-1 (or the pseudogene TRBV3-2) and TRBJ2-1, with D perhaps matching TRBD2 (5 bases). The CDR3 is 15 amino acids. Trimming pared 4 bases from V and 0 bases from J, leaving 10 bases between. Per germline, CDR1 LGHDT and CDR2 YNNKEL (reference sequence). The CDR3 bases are TGTGCCAGCAGCCCCCCGGGGAGCTCCTACAATGAGCAGTTCTTC. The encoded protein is CASSPPGSSYNEQFF.

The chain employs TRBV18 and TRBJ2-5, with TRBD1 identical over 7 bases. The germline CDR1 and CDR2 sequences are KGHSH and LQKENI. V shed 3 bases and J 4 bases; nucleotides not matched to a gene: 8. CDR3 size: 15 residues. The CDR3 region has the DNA TGTGCCAGCTCACCGTCCACAGGGGTGGGAGAGACCCAGTACTTC. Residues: CASSPSTGVGETQYF.

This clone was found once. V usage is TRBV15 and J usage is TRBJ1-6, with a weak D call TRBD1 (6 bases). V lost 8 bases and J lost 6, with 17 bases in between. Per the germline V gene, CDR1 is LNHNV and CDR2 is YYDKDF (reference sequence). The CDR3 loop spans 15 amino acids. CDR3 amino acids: CATGPGAGANSPLHF. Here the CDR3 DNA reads TGTGCCACCGGACCGGGGGCAGGGGCTAATTCACCCCTCCACTTT.